The 20 T cell receptor beta chains below all came from one sample that was sequenced in a study of T cells in Graves' hyperthyroidism and ophthalmopathy. Amplification of TCR beta CDR3 regions used RNA as the template. Using the HTBI primer set, a first-round RT-PCR was run on the TCR CDR3. TCRdb redid the calling of the multiplex PCR reads with MiXCR, one entry per CDR3 protein. The profile shows around 290,000 distinct CDR3 sequences, about 14% of them singletons. Material: blood. Source of these receptors: a woman in her twenties or thirties with Graves' hyperthyroidism that later progressed to Graves' ophthalmopathy.

This clonotype was seen ten or more times. The chain couples TRBV18 to TRBJ1-5; D is ambiguous. The germline gives CDR1 KGHSH, CDR2 LQKENI. Trimming shortened V by 2 bases and J by 11 bases, and 22 bases separated the two germline ends. CDR3 length: 16 amino acids. The CDR3 DNA reads as TGTGCCAGCTCACCATACCAGACAACAGAACCTTTTTCCCAGCATTTT. The encoded protein is CASSPYQTTEPFSQHF.

The rearrangement links TRBV3-1 to TRBJ1-2, with D tentatively TRBD1 (6 bases). The CDR3 length is 17 residues. Trimming removed 1 base from V and 5 bases from J, with 20 bases in between. Germline lookup yields CDR1 LGHDT and CDR2 YNNKEL (reference sequence). The CDR3 loop is CASSQAGSGGRRYGYTF. CDR3 bases: TGTGCCAGCAGCCAAGCCGGGAGTGGGGGCCGGCGGTATGGCTACACCTTC. Based on the CDR3 plus reference TRBV3-1 and TRBJ1-2, the full variable domain is DTAVSQTPKYLVTQMGNDKSIKCEQNLGHDTMYWYKQDSKKFLKIMFSYNNKELIINETVPNRFSPKSPDKAHLNLHINSLELGDSAVYFCASSQAGSGGRRYGYTFGSGTRLTVV.

This sequence joins TRBV28 and TRBJ2-6, with a weak D call TRBD1 (6 bases). V lost 5 bases and J 2 bases, leaving 16 bases between the germline ends. The germline V gene encodes CDR1 MDHEN and CDR2 SYDVKM. The CDR3 runs to 17 residues. The CDR3 loop reads CASSLPTHRAGANVLTF. For the CDR3, the DNA is TGTGCCAGCAGTCTCCCAACTCACAGGGCTGGGGCCAACGTCCTGACTTTC.

This clonotype came up many times. V is TRBV11-2 and J is TRBJ2-6; D is unclear. Deletions cut 3 bases from V and 4 bases from J, with 7 bases between. CDR3 length equals 14 residues. Germline loops: CDR1 SGHAT, CDR2 FQNNGV. In DNA, the CDR3 is TGTGCCAGCAGCTTCGAGACGGGGGCCAACGTCCTGACTTTC. Protein sequence: CASSFETGANVLTF.

This clonotype was observed many times. The V and J genes are TRBV6-1 and TRBJ1-5; the D is unclear. Per germline, CDR1 MNHNS and CDR2 SASEGT. V lost 7 bases and J 3 bases, leaving 16 bases between the germline ends. This CDR3 contains 15 residues. DNA of the CDR3: TGTGCCAGCAACCCCCTAGGCAATAACAATCAGCCCCAGCATTTT. This codes for CASNPLGNNNQPQHF.

This clonotype was counted between two and nine times. The rearrangement links TRBV28 to TRBJ1-5; D unclear. CDR3 length: 14 amino acids. Trimming shortened V by 3 bases and J by 3 bases, and 9 bases separated the two germline ends. CDR1 and CDR2 from the germline V gene are MDHEN and SYDVKM. CDR3 DNA sequence: TGTGCCAGCAGTTTCGGGCATCTCAATCAGCCCCAGCATTTT. It encodes CASSFGHLNQPQHF. Variable domain in full (rest from reference TRBV28 and TRBJ1-5): DVKVTQSSRYLVKRTGEKVFLECVQDMDHENMFWYRQDPGLGLRLIYFSYDVKMKEKGDIPEGYSVSREKKERFSLILESASTNQTSMYLCASSFGHLNQPQHFGDGTRLSIL.

This clonotype appeared a few times. The V and J genes are TRBV24-1 and TRBJ1-4; tentative D call: TRBD1 (5 bases). The V gene lost 2 bases and the J gene lost 3 bases, with 12 bases spanning the gap. The germline V gene has CDR1 KGHDR and CDR2 SFDVKD. CDR3 size: 16 residues. The CDR3 region has the DNA TGTGCCACCAGTGATTCCGCGGGGACGGCTAATGAAAAACTGTTTTTT. This translates into CATSDSAGTANEKLFF.

A few counts support this clonotype. J is TRBJ1-3 and V is TRBV19, with D possibly being TRBD1 (6 bases). The length of the CDR3 is 14 residues. CDR1 LNHDA and CDR2 SQIVND come from the germline V gene (reference sequence). V lost 10 bases to trimming and J lost 1 base, with 14 bases between them. CDR3 sequence: CATGNRESGNTIYF. CDR3 sequence (DNA): TGTGCCACTGGGAACAGGGAATCTGGAAACACCATATATTTT.

The genes are TRBV20-1 and TRBJ1-1; D gene unclear. The CDR3 has 13 residues. Germline loops: CDR1 DFQATT, CDR2 SNEGSKA (reference sequence). V dropped 8 bases and J dropped 0 bases, with 13 bases sitting between them. Here the CDR3 reads CSTLPLLNTEAFF. The CDR3 DNA sequence: TGCAGTACCCTCCCCCTATTGAACACTGAAGCTTTCTTT.

This clonotype was observed many times. The rearrangement uses TRBV3-1 and TRBJ2-7; D uncertain. V was pared by 1 base and J by 0 bases, with 13 bases between. CDR3 length: 16 amino acids. Germline CDR1 is LGHDT and CDR2 is YNNKEL (reference sequence). CDR3 DNA: TGTGCCAGCAGCCAAGGGTCGTTACTATCCTCCTACGAGCAGTACTTC. Protein product: CASSQGSLLSSYEQYF.

This clonotype was observed a handful of times. This clone may be a read error of a much larger clone one base away. V usage is TRBV7-2 and J usage is TRBJ2-7, with a weak D call TRBD2 (6 bases). Germline-derived CDR1 and CDR2 are SGHTA and FQGNSA. This CDR3 has 15 amino acids. The V end lost 5 bases, the J end lost 3 bases, and 17 bases lay between the germline ends. This chain's CDR3 is CASSPGTAEGYEQYF. The CDR3 DNA is TGTGCCAGCAGCCCAGGGACCGCGGAGGGCTACGAGCAGTACTTC.

This clonotype was found many times. V gene TRBV28 combines with J gene TRBJ1-1; no clear D. The CDR3 has 11 amino acids. Germline loops: CDR1 MDHEN, CDR2 SYDVKM. Trimming left V 8 bases short and J 1 base short, with 5 bases between. The CDR3 DNA sequence: TGTGCCAGCGAGGGGAACACTGAAGCTTTCTTT. Translating it yields CASEGNTEAFF. The full variable domain, its missing parts supplied by reference TRBV28 and TRBJ1-1, is DVKVTQSSRYLVKRTGEKVFLECVQDMDHENMFWYRQDPGLGLRLIYFSYDVKMKEKGDIPEGYSVSREKKERFSLILESASTNQTSMYLCASEGNTEAFFGQGTRLTVV.

This clonotype was seen many times. This sequence joins TRBV11-2 and TRBJ2-1; 9 nucleotides align to TRBD2. V was pared by 3 bases and J by 5 bases, with 8 bases of the junction left unmatched. This CDR3 region has 16 residues. CDR1 is SGHAT and CDR2 is FQNNGV in the germline V gene. Here the CDR3 reads CASSFSPTSGDNEQFF. Written as DNA, the CDR3 is TGTGCCAGCAGCTTTAGCCCGACTAGCGGAGACAATGAGCAGTTCTTC.

The CDR3 nucleotides read TGTGCCAGCAATCCCCCTAGCGGTAGCCTCACAGATACGCAGTATTTT. This sequence encodes CASNPPSGSLTDTQYF. The chain carries TRBV6-2 or TRBV6-3 and TRBJ2-3; 7 nucleotides agree with TRBD2. J lost 2 bases, V lost 7 bases, and 12 bases had no gene match. The CDR3 covers 16 residues. Germline CDR1 is MNHEY and CDR2 is SVGEGT.

This clonotype was seen just once. The V call is TRBV24-1, the J call TRBJ1-2, with a weak D call TRBD1 (5 bases). This CDR3 is built from 14 residues. The V and J ends lost 4 bases and 3 bases respectively, with 11 bases between them. Germline loops: CDR1 KGHDR, CDR2 SFDVKD. In nucleotides, the CDR3 is TGTGCCACCAGTGACTCCGGGACCTACTATGGCTACACCTTC. It yields the protein CATSDSGTYYGYTF.

This clonotype was counted between two and nine times. The rearrangement uses TRBV27 and TRBJ1-6, with 8 bases identical to TRBD1. V gave up 4 bases and J gave up 4 bases; unmatched junction bases: 6. The CDR3 covers 16 residues. Germline lookup yields CDR1 MNHEY and CDR2 SMNVEV (reference sequence). The CDR3 bases are TGTGCCAGCAGTTCCGGGACAGGCATGTATAATTCACCCCTCCACTTT. Residues: CASSSGTGMYNSPLHF.

This clonotype was picked up many times. The chain has TRBV10-3 and TRBJ2-7, with TRBD1 identical over 10 bases. The V and J ends lost 2 bases and 4 bases, in that order; junction bases with no gene match: 5. Germline lookup yields CDR1 ENHRY and CDR2 SYGVKD. The CDR3 sequence is 15 residues long. CDR3 coding DNA: TGTGCCATCAGTGAGGGGGACAGGGGAGGTTACGAGCAGTACTTC. It codes for CAISEGDRGGYEQYF.

This clonotype was seen repeatedly, ten times or more. CDR3 loop: CAWSPILSGSGNEQFF. CDR3 in DNA: TGTGCCTGGAGTCCAATACTTAGCGGGAGTGGCAATGAGCAGTTCTTC. This sequence joins TRBV30 and TRBJ2-1; 9 nucleotides align to TRBD2. This CDR3 is built from 16 residues. After removal of 2 bases from V and 6 bases from J, the junction contained 11 bases not matched to a gene. CDR1 is GTSNPN, CDR2 SVGIG, per germline (reference sequence).

The sample holds many counts of this clonotype. This sequence joins TRBV12-3 or TRBV12-4 and TRBJ2-1; D remains ambiguous. V was trimmed by 6 bases and J by 5 bases, leaving 8 bases between them. This CDR3 has 12 residues. The CDR3 reads CASSGDNNEQFF. In DNA, the CDR3 is TGTGCCAGCAGCGGAGATAACAATGAGCAGTTCTTC.

This clonotype was seen a handful of times. The chain uses TRBV9 and TRBJ1-2, with 7 nucleotides matching TRBD1. Germline V gene sequence: CDR1 SGDLS, CDR2 YYNGEE. V lost 6 bases to trimming and J lost 5 bases; unmatched junction nucleotides: 4. The CDR3 has 12 amino acids. This chain's CDR3 is CASTGQRYGYTF. The CDR3 DNA follows: TGTGCCAGCACGGGACAGCGATATGGCTACACCTTC.